This T cell receptor (beta chain) was documented in a study of metastatic and nonmetastatic thyroid tumors. Study-level background: Repertoires were compared across blood and tumor or nodule tissue from malignant and benign thyroid patients.

Every patient underwent thyroid surgery untreated. Using MiXCR, TCRdb re-called clones from the PCR reads. The sample has fewer than 20,000 clones, 25% to 35% seen once. This CDR3 contains 15 residues. V lost 8 bases, J lost 1 base, and 16 bases lay in between. Germline lookup yields CDR1 KGHDR and CDR2 SFDVKD. This clone was observed a few times. Material: tumor tissue. V is TRBV24-1 and J is TRBJ1-1, with D possibly TRBD1 on 5 matching bases. The sequence derives from a female donor with papillary thyroid cancer or a benign thyroid nodule (not recorded which). Some clones in this sample may be carry-over from other donors' samples. CDR3 loop: CATTSGDGRNTEAFF. Here the CDR3 DNA reads TGTGCCACCACCTCGGGGGACGGGAGGAACACTGAAGCTTTCTTT.